The clone carrying this TCR beta chain was recorded a few times. Profiled with immunoSEQ multiplex PCR; TCRdb holds only in-frame clones, not every one. The data contain under 110,000 clones, approximately 80% of them seen just once; the ten biggest clones take up more than 13%. Trimming removed 4 bases from V and 4 bases from J; junction bases left unmatched: 13. The length of the CDR3 is 17 residues. Germline V gene sequence: CDR1 LGHDT, CDR2 YNNKEL (reference sequence). This entry comes from a study of blood T cell repertoires in COVID-19. Study information: PBMCs, B-cell-depleted T cells, or T cells were the source of the cDNA or gDNA that made up the material.

The chain carries TRBV3-1 (or the pseudogene TRBV3-2) and TRBJ1-3; 7 bases agree with TRBD1. The TCR originated in a woman in her fifties or sixties with acute or convalescent COVID-19. Sequenced material: peripheral blood. CDR3 sequence: CASSPWASTGTGNTIYF. The CDR3 nucleotides are TGTGCCAGCAGCCCCTGGGCCTCGACAGGGACGGGAAACACCATATATTTT.